The 11 T cell receptor beta chains in this list originate from one sample, sequenced in a study of early T cells in non-severe SARS-CoV-2 infection. TCRdb re-called the 5' RACE reads through MiXCR, storing one row per CDR3 protein. The data contain about 42,000 distinct CDR3 sequences, roughly 7.1% of them singletons. Source material: whole blood. All receptors derive from an adult who was a healthcare worker with PCR-confirmed SARS-CoV-2 infection or an uninfected control (not recorded which).

This clonotype was seen only a few times. The V call is TRBV29-1, the J call TRBJ2-3; no reliable D call. Per germline, CDR1 SQVTM and CDR2 ANQGSEA. The germline V and J ends were trimmed by 1 base and 9 bases, with 20 bases remaining between them. The CDR3 extends over 15 amino acids. CDR3 nucleotides: TGCAGCGTTGAAGTCCCTAACGTGGGTGTTCGAACGCAGTATTTT. Translation gives CSVEVPNVGVRTQYF.

This clonotype was counted many times. CDR3 loop: CASTAGSLNTGELFF. In DNA form, the CDR3 reads TGTGCCAGCACGGCAGGGTCCTTAAACACCGGGGAGCTGTTTTTT. This rearrangement joins TRBV11-2 to TRBJ2-2; D possibly corresponds to TRBD1 (5 bases). Trimming took 7 bases from V and 2 from J, leaving 14 bases between them. CDR1 and CDR2 (germline): SGHAT, FQNNGV. This CDR3 has 15 residues.

This clonotype was found a few times. This chain joins TRBV5-1 and TRBJ1-1; a weak D match, TRBD1 (6 bases). The V end lost 4 bases, the J end lost 5 bases, and 12 bases lay between the germline ends. The CDR3 length is 13 residues. From germline, CDR1 is SGHRS and CDR2 YFSETQ. CDR3 coding DNA: TGCGCCAGCAGCCCCGGGGGCGGTACTGAAGCTTTCTTT. Translating gives CASSPGGGTEAFF.

This clonotype turned up a few times. This sequence joins TRBV27 and TRBJ1-1, with 10 nucleotides matching TRBD1. V gave up 5 bases and J gave up 9 bases; unmatched junction bases: 6. Germline V gene sequence: CDR1 MNHEY, CDR2 SMNVEV (reference sequence). The CDR3 is 13 amino acids. The CDR3 nucleotides read TGTGCCAGCAGTCTCTCGACAGGGGGCAAAGCTTTCTTT. It codes for CASSLSTGGKAFF.

This clonotype was found many times. The chain recombines TRBV18 with TRBJ1-4; D is undetermined. Germline CDR1 and CDR2: KGHSH and LQKENI. The CDR3 runs 15 residues. V was trimmed by 0 bases and J by 6 bases, leaving 11 bases between them. The CDR3 bases are TGTGCCAGCTCACCACCGGGTACCGGCGATGAAAAACTGTTTTTT. It yields the protein CASSPPGTGDEKLFF.

This clonotype was seen only a few times. The rearrangement links TRBV6-1 to TRBJ1-1, with no clear D. V was shortened by 7 bases and J by 9 bases, with 12 bases between the two germline ends. Per the germline V gene, CDR1 is MNHNS and CDR2 is SASEGT. This CDR3 spans 11 amino acids. The CDR3 here is CASTQAGQAFF. The CDR3, as DNA: TGTGCCAGCACTCAAGCCGGCCAAGCTTTCTTT.

The chain employs TRBV7-6 and TRBJ2-1; D remains ambiguous. The CDR3 is made up of 16 amino acids. Trimming removed 6 bases from V and 1 base from J, with 16 bases in between. Germline V gives CDR1 SGHVS, CDR2 FNYEAQ. This CDR3 is CASRPLSEFSYNEQFF. DNA of the CDR3: TGTGCCAGCAGACCTTTGAGCGAGTTTTCCTACAATGAGCAGTTCTTC.

This clonotype was picked up a small number of times. The V and J genes are TRBV10-2 and TRBJ2-3; the D gene could be TRBD1 or TRBD2 (6 bases each). The CDR3 consists of 13 residues. Germline CDR1 WSHSY, CDR2 SAAADI. V was clipped by 7 bases and J by 6 bases, with 14 bases between them. The CDR3 DNA reads as TGCGCCAGCAATAGGAGGGGGGCGGATACGCAGTATTTT. It codes for CASNRRGADTQYF.

This sequence joins TRBV4-3 and TRBJ1-1, with TRBD1 as a possible D gene (6 bases). CDR1 LGHNA and CDR2 YSLEER come from the germline V gene. Trimming pared 1 base from V and 3 bases from J, leaving 15 bases between. This CDR3 spans 16 amino acids. This chain's CDR3 is CASSQVHRERDTEAFF. The CDR3 DNA follows: TGCGCCAGCAGCCAAGTCCACAGGGAGAGGGACACTGAAGCTTTCTTT.

This clonotype was found a few times. The V call is TRBV4-2, the J call TRBJ2-3; 10 nucleotides align to TRBD2. The germline gives CDR1 LGHNA, CDR2 YNFKEQ. V gave up 3 bases and J gave up 6 bases; unmatched junction bases: 9. The CDR3 is made up of 16 amino acids. CDR3 loop: CASSQHLAGAEDTQYF. Written as DNA, the CDR3 is TGTGCCAGCAGCCAGCACCTAGCGGGGGCTGAGGATACGCAGTATTTT.

Of note for this clonotype: A much larger clone differs by one base, so this may be a read error. The chain uses TRBV6-6 and TRBJ1-1, with a possible D match to TRBD1 (5 bases). Germline V gene data show CDR1 as MNHNY and CDR2 as SVGAGI (reference sequence). With 2 bases removed from V and 4 bases from J, the gap between germline ends came to 17 bases. This CDR3 contains 16 residues. The CDR3 nucleotides read TGTGCCAGCAGTTACGCCGTTGGCGGGGGGAGCACTGAAGCTTTCTTT. Protein product: CASSYAVGGGSTEAFF.